The sequence of this TCR beta chain was determined in a study of regulatory T cells in long-lasting Graves disease. Findings and caveats of the study: Peripheral blood, not thyroid tissue, was the sole material studied.

The authors built TCR beta libraries using iRepertoire HTBI primers and Arm-PCR of CDR3 regions. TCRdb fed the multiplex PCR reads into MiXCR, producing one record per CDR3 protein. The sample carries some 200,000 distinct CDR3 sequences, approximately 18% recorded once. As concerns this clonotype: As yet, its antigen is unknown.

This sample's time point: newly diagnosed GD, antithyroid drugs for less than 3 months. RNA extracted from PBMCs served as the sequencing template. The V end was cut by 1 base, the J end by 3 bases, with 12 bases between. This CDR3 region has 15 residues. CDR1 and CDR2 from the germline V gene are PRHDT and FYEKMQ (reference sequence). These records were also assigned to another study, of T cells in Graves' hyperthyroidism and ophthalmopathy. According to that study: Aged 18 to 65, the patients had hyperthyroidism that was newly diagnosed and had lasted under 2 months.

V gene TRBV13 combines with J gene TRBJ1-1, with D possibly TRBD1 on 5 matching bases. Specimen: peripheral blood mononuclear cells (PBMCs), collected at new diagnosis, from a patient treated with antithyroid drugs. The sequence was obtained from a woman aged 25 to 45 with Graves disease. The CDR3: CASSLVARVHTEAFF. CDR3 DNA: TGTGCCAGCAGCTTAGTAGCCAGGGTTCACACTGAAGCTTTCTTT.